These 8 T cell receptor beta chains originate from one sample sequenced in a study of breast tumors, draining lymph nodes, adjacent tissues. Breast cancer patients provided tissue from their axillary draining lymph nodes. TCRdb re-derived calls from the multiplex PCR reads in MiXCR, one entry per CDR3 protein. The table shows some 170,000 distinct CDR3 sequences, with approximately 30% occurring only once. What was sequenced was axillary lymph node tissue. Receptors originate from a female donor with breast cancer. Some clones in this sample may be carry-over from other donors' samples.

Remarks on this clonotype: The CDR3 does not end in the conserved phenylalanine or tryptophan, so this is likely a read error. The chain joins TRBV10-2 to TRBJ2-7, with D uncertain. The length of the CDR3 is 10 residues. Per the germline V gene, CDR1 is WSHSY and CDR2 is SAAADI. The CDR3 DNA follows: TGCGCCAGCAGCAACTACGGGCAGTACCTC. It encodes CASSNYGQYL.

Comment on this clonotype: Because the CDR3 is missing its conserved closing phenylalanine or tryptophan, this is likely a read error. The limits of the CDR3 on the DNA are not certain, so only TCRdb's listed CDR3 is given. The gene calls are TRBV7-2 and TRBJ2-1; TRBD2, as called in the table, went unchecked against the DNA. The CDR3 region is 15 residues in length, termini included. Per the germline V gene, CDR1 is SGHTA and CDR2 is FQGNSA. The CDR3 spells CASSLNGGAFYEQLL.

This clonotype was observed a few times. This chain connects TRBV11-2 to TRBJ2-1; 15 bases agree with TRBD2. Trimming removed 5 bases from V and 9 bases from J; junction bases left unmatched: 11. The CDR3 runs 17 residues. The V gene's germline CDR1 is SGHAT and CDR2 FQNNGV. CDR3 loop: CASSPPGLAGGQGEQFF. Here the CDR3 DNA reads TGTGCCAGCAGCCCCCCGGGACTAGCGGGGGGCCAGGGTGAGCAGTTCTTC.

This clonotype was seen many times. The chain couples TRBV11-2 to TRBJ2-1, with TRBD2 matching 10 bases. Germline values: CDR1 SGHAT, CDR2 FQNNGV. The CDR3 contains 15 residues. J lost 10 bases, V lost 2 bases, and 8 bases had no gene match. The CDR3 sequence: CASSLIQAGGGEQFF. The CDR3 DNA follows: TGTGCCAGCAGCTTAATCCAAGCGGGAGGGGGCGAGCAGTTCTTC.

There are many counts of this clonotype. The chain has TRBV12-3 or TRBV12-4 and TRBJ1-5, with D unresolved. V was cut by 0 bases and J by 4 bases, with 7 bases left in between. The CDR3 consists of 14 residues. The CDR3 DNA reads as TGTGCCAGCAGTTTAGCCGGGGAGAATCAGCCCCAGCATTTT. This gives the protein CASSLAGENQPQHF.

The chain links TRBV24-1 to TRBJ1-1; no definite D call. The CDR3 consists of 14 residues. Germline CDR1 reads KGHDR; CDR2 reads SFDVKD. The V and J ends lost 1 base and 5 bases respectively, with 10 bases between them. The CDR3 spells CATSDFGVGTEAFF. The CDR3 DNA reads TGTGCCACCAGTGATTTTGGGGTAGGGACTGAAGCTTTCTTT.

The chain links TRBV2 to TRBJ1-1, with D possibly TRBD1 on 5 matching bases. Trimming shortened V by 1 base and J by 4 bases, and 13 bases separated the two germline ends. The germline CDR1 and CDR2 sequences are SNHLY and FYNNEI. The CDR3 has 15 amino acids. The CDR3 coding sequence is TGTGCCAGCAGTGAAGGGGAGGGGTTGGGCACTGAAGCTTTCTTT. Translating it yields CASSEGEGLGTEAFF.

Ten or more counts support this clonotype. The chain carries TRBV15 and TRBJ1-5, with TRBD1 as a possible D gene (5 bases). Germline CDR1 and CDR2: LNHNV and YYDKDF (reference sequence). This CDR3 contains 13 residues. V lost 1 base to trimming and J lost 6 bases, with 7 bases between them. CDR3 sequence: CATSRVGGQPQHF. The CDR3 DNA reads as TGTGCCACCAGCAGAGTCGGGGGTCAGCCCCAGCATTTT.